The source of this T cell receptor (beta chain) is a study of post-analysis software for immune sequencing data (dated by TCRdb to the mid-2010s). Background on the whole study: The recorded disease courses included relapsing-remitting, secondary progressive and progressive-relapsing multiple sclerosis, and some patients had no subtype annotation. Patient repertoires were compared against over ten previously published healthy control repertoires from donors aged roughly 6 to 25 years. A subset of samples was prepared in parallel using single-end sample barcoding, then pooled and co-amplified after Illumina adapter ligation.

TCR beta repertoires were profiled from peripheral blood of more than ten young patients with multiple sclerosis to demonstrate the VDJtools post-analysis software. The multiple sclerosis patients were children and adolescents ranging in age from roughly 6 to 15 years. Libraries were built with PCR. The run used an Illumina HiSeq 2500. To reduce PCR and sequencing biases, unique molecular identifiers were incorporated into the TCR beta cDNA libraries. Per 1 to 10 million input T cells, approximately 500,000 cDNA molecules were obtained, such that each molecule approximated one T cell. Patient libraries were prepared and sequenced with the same protocol used for the earlier healthy control dataset. Within a given batch, samples were prepared together, multiplexed and sequenced on the same HiSeq lane. The paper's processing steps were these. MIGEC was used to process the raw barcoded reads, and molecular identifier groups with only a single read were discarded before consensus assembly and CDR3 extraction. VDJtools was used for post-analysis of the clonotype tables, with diversity normalized by down-sampling every dataset to the smallest sample size. In repertoire overlap clustering, CDR3 amino acid sequences, but not nucleotide sequences, were matched to correct batch-related cross-sample contamination. TCRdb reanalyzed the raw reads on its own, using fastp at Q25 for trimming and MiXCR for clone calling, and kept in-frame beta chains. CDR3 protein sequences are deduplicated, and each keeps its most common genes and DNA. It is TCRdb's table, rather than the study itself, that gives the V and J calls and clone size. Within this sample are fewer than 850,000 distinct CDR3 sequences, with roughly 27% of them counted one time only. In total, the top ten clones hold around 0.6% of the sample.

On the study overall, not on this receptor specifically: Direct clustering with F measure showed strong co-clustering of samples prepared in the same batch, prompting a batch-effect correction. The multiple sclerosis patient group was slightly younger than the control group. Significantly lower normalized Chao1 diversity was found in multiple sclerosis patients than in controls, suggesting substantial peripheral T-cell clonal expansion.

Details on this clonotype: Its antigen target is currently unknown. No clone much larger than this one lies a single base away; base qualities are absent.

This receptor was obtained from a girl aged 10-17 years with multiple sclerosis. Sequencing was carried out using blood.

The encoded CDR3 is CASSLGFRGSSYEQYF. The nucleotide sequence is TGCGCCAGCAGCTTGGGTTTTCGGGGTAGCTCCTACGAGCAGTACTTC. This sequence uses TRBV5-1 and TRBJ2-7; the D gene is perhaps TRBD2, on 5 matching bases. V is shortened by 0 bases, J by 0 bases, and the region joining them spans 13 bases. The CDR3 contains 16 residues, cysteine and phenylalanine counted. This entry keeps only the CDR3 DNA: 48 bases, framed from base 1. According to the germline V gene, CDR1 reads SGHRS and CDR2 reads YFSETQ.